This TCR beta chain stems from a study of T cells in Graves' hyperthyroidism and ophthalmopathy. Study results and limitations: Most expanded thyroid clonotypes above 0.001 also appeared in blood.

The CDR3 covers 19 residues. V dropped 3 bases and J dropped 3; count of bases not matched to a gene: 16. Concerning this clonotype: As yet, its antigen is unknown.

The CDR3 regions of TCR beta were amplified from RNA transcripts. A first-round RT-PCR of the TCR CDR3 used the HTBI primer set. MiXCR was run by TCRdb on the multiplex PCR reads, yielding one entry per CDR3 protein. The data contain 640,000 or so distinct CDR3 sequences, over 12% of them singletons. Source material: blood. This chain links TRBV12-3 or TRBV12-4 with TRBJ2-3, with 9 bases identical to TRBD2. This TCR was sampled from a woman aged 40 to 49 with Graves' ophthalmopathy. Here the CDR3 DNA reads TGTGCCAGCAGTTTGCGGGCTAGCGGGATTGCACAGGGGACAGATACGCAGTATTTT. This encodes CASSLRASGIAQGTDTQYF.